This T cell receptor (beta chain) was retrieved from a study of blood T cell repertoires in COVID-19. Data came from immunoSEQ multiplex PCR; TCRdb stores just in-frame clones and leaves some out. The repertoire holds around 100,000 clones, 85% seen once, with about 1.8% in the top ten. Trimming took off 9 bases at V and 3 bases at J, with 23 bases between the two ends. The CDR3 has 16 residues. The germline gives CDR1 KGHDR, CDR2 SFDVKD. The receptor was derived from a woman in her 70s with active or convalescent COVID-19. The sample was peripheral blood. The gene calls are TRBV24-1 and TRBJ2-7; D unclear. In DNA, the CDR3 is TGTGCCACCCACGCCTCACGTCTACCCCCTAACTACGAGCAGTACTTC. It specifies CATHASRLPPNYEQYF.